The T cell receptor (beta chain) under discussion was sequenced for a study of molecular identifiers for immune sequencing clone quantification (dated by TCRdb to 2016 to 2019). Context from the whole study: In a replicate experiment, RNA from around 20,000 or 100,000 naive CD8 T cells was split into five aliquots, four of which were sequenced. The study was a methods study using CD8 T cells to benchmark molecular-identifier clustering-based TCR repertoire sequencing (MIDCIRS) and TCR RNA copy counting. The research as a whole found: Without barcode sub-clustering, chimeric consensus sequences inflated TCR diversity; chimeras reached as high as 47%. A single cell's worth of spiked-in Jurkat TCR RNA was reported detectable even among 850,000 to 1,000,000 naive CD8 T cells. Spiked-in Jurkat TCR RNA (approximately 10 copies' worth), which is not part of the donor repertoire, was contained in the naive libraries. Modeling indicated about 3.1 TCR RNA copies recovered per cell, compared with about 10 by digital PCR, which implies a capture efficiency of around 29%. Highly expanded clone sizes could be underestimated because identical TCR molecules may share a barcode. Clones above 20 RNA copies held over 99% of molecules in CMV-specific effector cells but under 1% in naive cells.

Receptor amplification or capture employed PCR. Sequenced using a NextSeq 500. Preparation of bulk TCR libraries followed a previously described approach, with the TCR primers listed in Table S5. Purification of total RNA was performed with the Qiagen AllPrep DNA/RNA kit. Reads from multiple sequencing runs of the same library were pooled before analysis. The original pipeline was this. Reads were retained only if their TCR constant sequence matched exactly, and those retained reads were trimmed to 150 nt and grouped according to their 12-nt molecular barcodes. Reads inside each barcode group were sub-clustered using a 15% Levenshtein threshold, and a quality-weighted consensus sequence was constructed for each RNA molecule. Non-functional sequences were removed, as were lower-count sequences one edit away from another. Based on a fit of two negative binomial distributions, barcode sub-clusters having less than 20% of the maximum read count were discarded. TCRdb reran the public reads through fastp at Q25 and MiXCR, keeping productive beta chains. When rows share a CDR3 protein, they turn into one entry using the most common DNA and genes. The V and J calls follow TCRdb's processing rather than the paper's. The table for this sample lists 400,000 to 600,000 distinct CDR3 sequences; 25% of them were counted only once. Roughly 0.79% of the sample lies in the top ten.

In its sample, this clonotype was seen many times. Its cognate antigen has yet to be identified. Base qualities are not recorded, but no much larger clone differs from it by a single base. The CDR1 and CDR2 encoded by the germline V gene (reference sequence) are DFQATT and SNEGSKA. The junction carries 17 bases between V and J, which are trimmed by 0 bases and 2 bases respectively. The CDR3 numbers 16 residues from cysteine through phenylalanine. Of all the DNA, just the CDR3 is kept, 48 bases in frame from base 1. Naive CD8 T cell libraries were made from roughly 21,000 to 960,000 sorted cells using 10%, 30% or 50% of purified RNA. Naive CD8 T cells were FACS-sorted as CD8+CD4-CCR7+CD45RA+ on a BD FACSAria II into RLT Plus buffer. To test detection sensitivity, Jurkat RNA equivalent to more than eight TCR copies was spiked into samples of roughly 20,000-1,000,000 naive CD8 T cells. CD8 T cells were enriched using RosetteSep CD8+ T Cell Enrichment Cocktail and Ficoll-Paque, and the enriched cells then underwent ACK red cell lysis.

Here the chain combines TRBV20-1 and TRBJ2-7; TRBD2 might be the D gene, on 7 matching bases. Sequencing was carried out using naive CD8+ T cells from blood, with Jurkat cell RNA spiked in. According to the study, the label for this sample's cell subset or site signals: FACS-sorted CD8+CD4-CCR7+CD45RA+ naive T cells. The receptor was isolated from a human donor in good health. Some libraries in this study had Jurkat cell RNA spiked in. Read as DNA, the sequence is TGCAGTGCTAGAGATGGGGAGGGGGGCCGGGCCTACGAGCAGTACTTC. Translation gives CSARDGEGGRAYEQYF.